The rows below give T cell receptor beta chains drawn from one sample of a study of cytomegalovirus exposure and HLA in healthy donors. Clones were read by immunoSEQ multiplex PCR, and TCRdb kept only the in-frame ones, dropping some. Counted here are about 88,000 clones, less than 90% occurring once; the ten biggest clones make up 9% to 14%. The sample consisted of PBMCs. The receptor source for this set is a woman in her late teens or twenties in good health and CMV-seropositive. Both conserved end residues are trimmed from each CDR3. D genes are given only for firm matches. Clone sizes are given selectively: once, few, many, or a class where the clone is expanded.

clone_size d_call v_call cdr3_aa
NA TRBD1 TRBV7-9 SIGQGARDTGELF
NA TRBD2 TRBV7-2 ASSTGLAGVNTGELF
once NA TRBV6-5 ASSFHRQAPNSEQY
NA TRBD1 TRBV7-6 ASSADRVAKLF
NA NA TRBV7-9 ASSLTTGSGANVLT
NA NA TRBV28 ASRPDSQETQY
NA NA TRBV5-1 ASSLGRGSTDTQY
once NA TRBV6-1 ASSEQGLLVNSPLH
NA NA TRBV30 ARDGGAYTEAF
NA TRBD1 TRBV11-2 ASSDRDRGPYEQY
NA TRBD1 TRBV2 ASRGTGGDTIY
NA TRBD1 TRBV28 ASSFAGTGFGTDTQY
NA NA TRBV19 ASSKSRVNTEAF
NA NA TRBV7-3 ASSSLNTGELF
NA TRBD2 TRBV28 ASSPGLAGQETQY
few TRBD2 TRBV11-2 ASRISPGLAYEQY
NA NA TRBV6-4 ASYTSSYEQY
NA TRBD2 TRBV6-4 ASSEASGASYEQY
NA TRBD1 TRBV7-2 ASSFGTGTSYEQY
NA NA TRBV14 ASSPTAFEQY
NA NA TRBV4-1 ASSQDPGTRVAEAF
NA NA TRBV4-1 ASSLLGRTYEQY